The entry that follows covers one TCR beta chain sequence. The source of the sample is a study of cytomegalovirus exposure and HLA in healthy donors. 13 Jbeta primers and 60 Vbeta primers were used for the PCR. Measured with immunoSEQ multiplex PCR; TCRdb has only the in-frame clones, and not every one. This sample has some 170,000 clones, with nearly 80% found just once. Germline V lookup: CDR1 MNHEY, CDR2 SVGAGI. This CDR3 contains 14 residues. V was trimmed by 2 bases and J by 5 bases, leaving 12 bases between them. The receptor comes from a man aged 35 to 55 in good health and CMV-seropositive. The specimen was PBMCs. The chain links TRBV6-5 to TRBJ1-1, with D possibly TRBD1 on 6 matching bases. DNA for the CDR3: TGTGCCAGCAGTTACGGGGGGGCGAGGACTGAAGCTTTCTTT. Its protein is CASSYGGARTEAFF.